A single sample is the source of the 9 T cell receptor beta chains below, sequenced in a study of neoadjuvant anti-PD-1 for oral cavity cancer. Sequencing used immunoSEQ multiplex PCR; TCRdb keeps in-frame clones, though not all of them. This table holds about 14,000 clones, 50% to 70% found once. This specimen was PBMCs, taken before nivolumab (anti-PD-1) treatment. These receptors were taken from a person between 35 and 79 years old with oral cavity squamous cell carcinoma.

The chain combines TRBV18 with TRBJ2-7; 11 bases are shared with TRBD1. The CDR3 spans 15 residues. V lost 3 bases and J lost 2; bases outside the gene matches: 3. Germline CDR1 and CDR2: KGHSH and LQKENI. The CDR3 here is CASSPRDRGTYEQYF. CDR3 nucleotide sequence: TGTGCCAGCTCACCGCGGGACAGGGGGACCTACGAGCAGTACTTC.

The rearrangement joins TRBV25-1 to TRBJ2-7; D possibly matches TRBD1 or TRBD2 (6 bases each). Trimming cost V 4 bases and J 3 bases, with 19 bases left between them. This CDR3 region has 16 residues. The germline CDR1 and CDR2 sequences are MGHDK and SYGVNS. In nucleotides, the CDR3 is TGTGCCAGCAGTGGGGACACCGGGACTGCCGTCTACGAGCAGTACTTC. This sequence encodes CASSGDTGTAVYEQYF.

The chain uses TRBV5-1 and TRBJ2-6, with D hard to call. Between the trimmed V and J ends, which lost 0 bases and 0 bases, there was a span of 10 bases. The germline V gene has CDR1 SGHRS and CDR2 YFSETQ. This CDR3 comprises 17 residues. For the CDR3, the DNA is TGCGCCAGCAGCTTGGAAGTCAGCCACTCTGGGGCCAACGTCCTGACTTTC. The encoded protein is CASSLEVSHSGANVLTF.

CDR3 DNA sequence: TGTGCCAGCAGCCCAAGGCCAGGCCCCTACGAGCAGTACTTC. Translated, it gives CASSPRPGPYEQYF. The chain employs TRBV5-6 and TRBJ2-7, with unresolved D. The CDR3 is 14 amino acids. Germline V lookup: CDR1 SGHDT, CDR2 YYEEEE. Trimming left V 4 bases short and J 2 bases short, with 13 bases between.

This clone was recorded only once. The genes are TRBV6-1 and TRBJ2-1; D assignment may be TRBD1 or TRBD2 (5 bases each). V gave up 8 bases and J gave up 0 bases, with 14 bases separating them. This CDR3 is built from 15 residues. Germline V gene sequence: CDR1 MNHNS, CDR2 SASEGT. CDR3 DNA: TGTGCCAGCTCGGGGCGAACAAGCTCCTACAATGAGCAGTTCTTC. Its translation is CASSGRTSSYNEQFF.

The CDR3 spells CASSERERQPQHF. In DNA form, the CDR3 reads TGTGCCAGCAGTGAAAGGGAAAGACAGCCCCAGCATTTT. This chain links TRBV6-1 with TRBJ1-5; D gene unclear. CDR1 MNHNS and CDR2 SASEGT come from the germline V gene. This CDR3 comprises 13 residues. The V end lost 2 bases, the J end lost 7 bases, and 9 bases lay between the germline ends.

The CDR3, as DNA: TGTGCCTGGAGCAGAAAATACAATGAGCAGTTCTTC. Translation: CAWSRKYNEQFF. The V call is TRBV30, the J call TRBJ2-1, with unresolved D. Germline loops: CDR1 GTSNPN, CDR2 SVGIG (reference sequence). Between the trimmed V and J ends, which lost 3 bases and 4 bases, there was a span of 7 bases. The CDR3 loop spans 12 amino acids.

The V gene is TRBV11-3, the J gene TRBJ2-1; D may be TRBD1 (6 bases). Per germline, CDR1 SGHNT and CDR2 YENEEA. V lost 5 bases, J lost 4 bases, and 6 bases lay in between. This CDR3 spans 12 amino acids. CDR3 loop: CASSQGYNEQFF. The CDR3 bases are TGTGCCAGCAGCCAGGGGTACAATGAGCAGTTCTTC. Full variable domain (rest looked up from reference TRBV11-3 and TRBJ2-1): EAGVVQSPRYKIIEKKQPVAFWCNPISGHNTLYWYLQNLGQGPELLIRYENEEAVDDSQLPKDRFSAERLKGVDSTLKIQPAELGDSAVYLCASSQGYNEQFFGPGTRLTVL.

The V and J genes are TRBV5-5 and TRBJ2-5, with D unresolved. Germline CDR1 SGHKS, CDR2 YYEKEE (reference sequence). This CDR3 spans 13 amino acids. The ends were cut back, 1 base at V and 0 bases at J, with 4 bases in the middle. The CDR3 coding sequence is TGTGCCAGCAGCTTGTACAACCAAGAGACCCAGTACTTC. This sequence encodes CASSLYNQETQYF. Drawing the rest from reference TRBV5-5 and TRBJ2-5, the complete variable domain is DAGVTQSPTHLIKTRGQQVTLRCSPISGHKSVSWYQQVLGQGPQFIFQYYEKEERGRGNFPDRFSARQFPNYSSELNVNALLLGDSALYLCASSLYNQETQYFGPGTRLLVL.